One sample yielded the 2 T cell receptor beta chains listed below, sequenced in a study of cytomegalovirus exposure and HLA in healthy donors. 60 Vbeta and 13 Jbeta primers were used in PCR. The data were produced by immunoSEQ multiplex PCR, yet TCRdb's version contains in-frame clones alone and is incomplete. The sample has 150,000 or so clones; approximately 85% are singletons. Input material: PBMCs. The receptors here all came from a man aged 18 to 29 in good health and CMV-seropositive.

The DNA of the CDR3 is TGCGCCAGCAGCTTGGAGCCGGCAGGAGGCTACACCTTC. This codes for CASSLEPAGGYTF. V usage is TRBV5-1 and J usage is TRBJ1-2; D not resolved. Looked up from germline, CDR1 is SGHRS and CDR2 is YFSETQ. Trimming took off 0 bases at V and 8 bases at J, with 11 bases between the two ends. There are 13 residues in the CDR3. The full variable domain, its missing parts supplied by reference TRBV5-1 and TRBJ1-2, is KAGVTQTPRYLIKTRGQQVTLSCSPISGHRSVSWYQQTPGQGLQFLFEYFSETQRNKGNFPGRFSGRQFSNSRSEMNVSTLELGDSALYLCASSLEPAGGYTFGSGTRLTVV.

The chain couples TRBV19 to TRBJ2-7; weak D call: TRBD2 (6 bases). The germline V gene encodes CDR1 LNHDA and CDR2 SQIVND (reference sequence). V was pared by 10 bases and J by 6 bases, with 16 bases between. CDR3 length equals 12 residues. The CDR3 bases are TGTGCCATAATTACCCCGCGGGGCGAGCAGTACTTC. It codes for CAIITPRGEQYF.